This is a list of T cell receptor beta chains from one sample in a study of blood T cell repertoires in COVID-19. Produced via immunoSEQ multiplex PCR; TCRdb's table is partial and in-frame only. The sample contains 170,000 or so clones, 85% of which appear only once. Sequences were obtained from PBMCs or T cells enriched from blood (not recorded which). These receptor sequences come from a man aged 35 to 55 who had recovered from COVID-19. CDR3s include the opening cysteine and the closing phenylalanine or tryptophan. A D gene is named only where the DNA matches it firmly. The size field is filled for only some rows; it gives once, few, many or a size class.

v_gene: TRBV12-5; abundance: .; j_gene: TRBJ2-1; d_gene: TRBD2; CDR3nt: TGTGCTAGTGGCCGAGCGGGGGTCAATGAGCAGTTCTTC; CDR3aa: CASGRAGVNEQFF
v_gene: TRBV12-3/TRBV12-4; abundance: .; j_gene: TRBJ1-1; d_gene: .; CDR3nt: TGTGCCAGCAGTTTTGAGAGGCCGGGTGCTTTCTTT; CDR3aa: CASSFERPGAFF
v_gene: TRBV27; abundance: .; j_gene: TRBJ2-2; d_gene: .; CDR3nt: TGTGCCAGCAGCCCCCGTCCCCCCGGACACGCAACGCCCGGGGAGCTGTTTTTT; CDR3aa: CASSPRPPGHATPGELFF
v_gene: TRBV29-1; abundance: .; j_gene: TRBJ1-2; d_gene: TRBD1; CDR3nt: TGCAGCGTCTTAATGGGAAACCGGGACAGGGGGTCGGGTAGCTATGGCTACACCTTC; CDR3aa: CSVLMGNRDRGSGSYGYTF
v_gene: TRBV6-5; abundance: .; j_gene: TRBJ2-5; d_gene: .; CDR3nt: TGTGCCAGCCTCGTCGGTGTCAGGCAAGAGACCCAGTACTTC; CDR3aa: CASLVGVRQETQYF
v_gene: TRBV30; abundance: .; j_gene: TRBJ1-2; d_gene: .; CDR3nt: TGTGCCTGGAGCCGATCGGGACACTACTATGGCTACACCTTC; CDR3aa: CAWSRSGHYYGYTF
v_gene: TRBV30; abundance: .; j_gene: TRBJ1-2; d_gene: .; CDR3nt: TGTGCCTGGAGCGCGGCGGGGGCCACCGGAGCTAACTATGGCTACACCTTC; CDR3aa: CAWSAAGATGANYGYTF
v_gene: TRBV30; abundance: few; j_gene: TRBJ2-5; d_gene: .; CDR3nt: TGTGCCTGGAGTGTTCTAGTACGGGAGACCCAGTACTTC; CDR3aa: CAWSVLVRETQYF
v_gene: TRBV9; abundance: once; j_gene: TRBJ2-7; d_gene: TRBD1; CDR3nt: TGTGCCAGCAGCGTAGGGGACAGGGCCTACGAGCAGTACTTC; CDR3aa: CASSVGDRAYEQYF
v_gene: TRBV7-9; abundance: .; j_gene: TRBJ2-7; d_gene: TRBD1; CDR3nt: TGTGCCAGCAGTCAGAGGGGACAGGCGTTGTACGAGCAGTACTTC; CDR3aa: CASSQRGQALYEQYF
v_gene: TRBV7-2; abundance: .; j_gene: TRBJ2-6; d_gene: .; CDR3nt: TGTGCCAGCAGCTTAGGTCTCTCTTCTGGGGCCAACGTCCTGACTTTC; CDR3aa: CASSLGLSSGANVLTF
v_gene: TRBV29-1; abundance: once; j_gene: TRBJ2-1; d_gene: TRBD2; CDR3nt: TGCAGCGTTGTGACTAGCGGGAGTTCCAGTGAGCAGTTCTTC; CDR3aa: CSVVTSGSSSEQFF
v_gene: TRBV6-5; abundance: .; j_gene: TRBJ2-7; d_gene: .; CDR3nt: TGTGCCAGCAGTTACTCTTCCGGAGGTGGGTTCGAGCAGTACTTC; CDR3aa: CASSYSSGGGFEQYF
v_gene: TRBV6-1; abundance: .; j_gene: TRBJ2-3; d_gene: TRBD2; CDR3nt: TGTGCCAGCAGTGGTGAACTAGCGCGAACTAGCACAGATACGCAGTATTTT; CDR3aa: CASSGELARTSTDTQYF
v_gene: TRBV12-3/TRBV12-4; abundance: once; j_gene: TRBJ1-1; d_gene: TRBD1; CDR3nt: TGTGCCAGCAGCCCTGGGACAGTCGGAACTTTCTTT; CDR3aa: CASSPGTVGTFF
v_gene: TRBV12-5; abundance: medium-sized; j_gene: TRBJ1-3; d_gene: TRBD1; CDR3nt: TGTGCTAGTGGCCCCAGTAGGGGGCAAAGCTCTGGAAACACCATATATTTT; CDR3aa: CASGPSRGQSSGNTIYF
v_gene: TRBV19; abundance: .; j_gene: TRBJ1-1; d_gene: TRBD1; CDR3nt: TGTGCCAGTAGTACGCGGACAGGGGGGATGAACACTGAAGCTTTCTTT; CDR3aa: CASSTRTGGMNTEAFF
v_gene: TRBV11-2; abundance: .; j_gene: TRBJ1-3; d_gene: TRBD1; CDR3nt: TGTGCCAGCAGCTTAGCGGAGACAGGGGTCATCTCTGGAAACACCATATATTTT; CDR3aa: CASSLAETGVISGNTIYF
v_gene: TRBV19; abundance: .; j_gene: TRBJ2-7; d_gene: .; CDR3nt: TGTGCCACCGGCGGGGGCCGTCTCCCCTACGAGCAGTACTTC; CDR3aa: CATGGGRLPYEQYF
v_gene: TRBV30; abundance: .; j_gene: TRBJ2-5; d_gene: TRBD1; CDR3nt: TGTGCCTGGAGGCCATTACAGGGGTTTGGAGAGACCCAGTACTTC; CDR3aa: CAWRPLQGFGETQYF
v_gene: TRBV30; abundance: .; j_gene: TRBJ1-1; d_gene: .; CDR3nt: TGTGCCCACCAGAGGAACCAGGGAACTGAAGCTTTCTTT; CDR3aa: CAHQRNQGTEAFF
v_gene: TRBV6-5; abundance: .; j_gene: TRBJ2-7; d_gene: TRBD1; CDR3nt: TGTGCCAGCAGGCCACTCGGGACAGTTGACTACGAGCAGTACTTC; CDR3aa: CASRPLGTVDYEQYF
v_gene: TRBV29-1; abundance: .; j_gene: TRBJ1-3; d_gene: .; CDR3nt: TGCAGCGCCTCCCCGACAGTCTCTGGAAACACCATATATTTT; CDR3aa: CSASPTVSGNTIYF
v_gene: TRBV2; abundance: .; j_gene: TRBJ2-5; d_gene: .; CDR3nt: TGTGCCAGCAGACGCACAGGGACCCAAGAGACCCAGTACTTC; CDR3aa: CASRRTGTQETQYF
v_gene: TRBV27; abundance: .; j_gene: TRBJ1-2; d_gene: TRBD1; CDR3nt: TGTGCCAGCAGTCCCTCCTCGGGACAGGGGAGGTACTATGGCTACACCTTC; CDR3aa: CASSPSSGQGRYYGYTF
v_gene: TRBV6-5; abundance: .; j_gene: TRBJ1-2; d_gene: .; CDR3nt: TGTGCCAGCAAACCTGCAGGTGCTAACTATGGCTACACCTTC; CDR3aa: CASKPAGANYGYTF
v_gene: TRBV6-6; abundance: .; j_gene: TRBJ2-5; d_gene: .; CDR3nt: TGTGCCAGCAGTTACTCGAACAGGGAAGAGACCCAGTACTTC; CDR3aa: CASSYSNREETQYF
v_gene: TRBV5-6; abundance: .; j_gene: TRBJ2-1; d_gene: .; CDR3nt: TGTGCCAGCAGAGGGGGGGTTAAGAATGAGCAGTTCTTC; CDR3aa: CASRGGVKNEQFF
v_gene: TRBV5-1; abundance: once; j_gene: TRBJ2-1; d_gene: TRBD1; CDR3nt: TGCGCCAGCAGCTTTACAGGGGACAAATACAATGAGCAGTTCTTC; CDR3aa: CASSFTGDKYNEQFF
v_gene: TRBV29-1; abundance: .; j_gene: TRBJ1-1; d_gene: .; CDR3nt: TGCAGCGTTGGATGGGGGGGAGGATCTGAAGCTTTCTTT; CDR3aa: CSVGWGGGSEAFF
v_gene: TRBV15; abundance: .; j_gene: TRBJ1-1; d_gene: .; CDR3nt: TGTGCCACCAAGGGCGGGAGGGGTCTTGAAGCTTTCTTT; CDR3aa: CATKGGRGLEAFF
v_gene: TRBV25-1; abundance: once; j_gene: TRBJ1-2; d_gene: TRBD1; CDR3nt: TGTGCCAGCGACCTGGGGGACAGTAACTACACCTTC; CDR3aa: CASDLGDSNYTF
v_gene: TRBV28; abundance: .; j_gene: TRBJ1-3; d_gene: .; CDR3nt: TGTGCCAGCAGTTTCAATGTCCCAAGAGGATCGGGAAACACCATATATTTT; CDR3aa: CASSFNVPRGSGNTIYF
v_gene: TRBV29-1; abundance: .; j_gene: TRBJ1-1; d_gene: .; CDR3nt: TGCAGCGTTGGACACCAGAACACTGAAGCTTTCTTT; CDR3aa: CSVGHQNTEAFF
v_gene: TRBV30; abundance: .; j_gene: TRBJ2-7; d_gene: .; CDR3nt: TGTGCCTGGAGTGCAACAGGGTCCGAGCAGTACTTC; CDR3aa: CAWSATGSEQYF
v_gene: TRBV7-9; abundance: .; j_gene: TRBJ2-2; d_gene: .; CDR3nt: TGTGCCAGCAGCTTTATCGGGGGGAACACCGGGGAGCTGTTTTTT; CDR3aa: CASSFIGGNTGELFF
v_gene: TRBV6-5; abundance: .; j_gene: TRBJ1-2; d_gene: .; CDR3nt: TGTGCCAGCAGTTACTCCGGTTGGAGCGGCTACACCTTC; CDR3aa: CASSYSGWSGYTF
v_gene: TRBV27; abundance: .; j_gene: TRBJ2-2; d_gene: TRBD1; CDR3nt: TGTGCCAGCAGTATGACAGGGTTGAACACCGGGGAGCTGTTTTTT; CDR3aa: CASSMTGLNTGELFF
v_gene: TRBV2; abundance: .; j_gene: TRBJ2-1; d_gene: .; CDR3nt: TGTGCCAGCCGACTATTCGATGAGCAGTTCTTC; CDR3aa: CASRLFDEQFF
v_gene: TRBV4-1; abundance: .; j_gene: TRBJ2-7; d_gene: .; CDR3nt: TGCGCCAGCAGCCAAGCGGTTGGGGCTTCCACCTCCTACGAGCAGTACTTC; CDR3aa: CASSQAVGASTSYEQYF
v_gene: TRBV27; abundance: few; j_gene: TRBJ1-2; d_gene: TRBD1; CDR3nt: TGTGCCAGCAGACGGACAGGGATGAAAAATGGCTACACCTTC; CDR3aa: CASRRTGMKNGYTF
v_gene: TRBV27; abundance: .; j_gene: TRBJ1-5; d_gene: .; CDR3nt: TGTGCCAGCAGTCAAGACAGAAGCCGTAATCAGCCCCAGCATTTT; CDR3aa: CASSQDRSRNQPQHF
v_gene: TRBV5-1; abundance: once; j_gene: TRBJ1-4; d_gene: TRBD1; CDR3nt: TGCGCCAGCAGCGTCCGAACAGGGGGCATTTATGAAAAACTGTTTTTT; CDR3aa: CASSVRTGGIYEKLFF
v_gene: TRBV21-1; abundance: few; j_gene: TRBJ1-6; d_gene: .; CDR3nt: TGTGCCAGCAGCAAACATCGGGGAGGCTCACCCCTCCACTTT; CDR3aa: CASSKHRGGSPLHF
v_gene: TRBV11-3; abundance: .; j_gene: TRBJ1-2; d_gene: .; CDR3nt: TGTGCCAGCAGCTTCGGACAGCGCGATAACTATGGCTACACCTTC; CDR3aa: CASSFGQRDNYGYTF
v_gene: TRBV5-1; abundance: .; j_gene: TRBJ2-1; d_gene: TRBD2; CDR3nt: TGCGCCAGCAGCTTGGAGACTAGCGGGTCCTACAATGAGCAGTTCTTC; CDR3aa: CASSLETSGSYNEQFF
v_gene: TRBV5-4; abundance: .; j_gene: TRBJ2-2; d_gene: .; CDR3nt: TGTGCCAGCAGGGGGTGGGACACGAGGACCGGGGAGCTGTTTTTT; CDR3aa: CASRGWDTRTGELFF